This T cell receptor (beta chain) was sequenced during a study of T cells in Graves' hyperthyroidism and ophthalmopathy. From RNA transcripts, TCR beta CDR3 regions were amplified. HTBI primers were used for first-round RT-PCR of the TCR CDR3. TCRdb reprocessed the multiplex PCR reads via MiXCR and lists one record per CDR3 protein. The top ten clones hold around 32% of a sample with roughly 700,000 distinct CDR3 sequences, over 35% of them seen once. Study-level results: Among thyroid clonotypes expanded above 0.001, most also appeared in blood.

As to this clonotype: The target antigen is unknown. Possible read error: a much larger clone is one base away.

The CDR3 extends over 15 amino acids. CDR1 is SGHTA, CDR2 FQGNSA, per germline. The V gene is TRBV7-2, the J gene TRBJ2-7; tentative D call: TRBD2 (7 bases). Sequencing used blood. The receptor was derived from a woman aged 40-49 years with Graves' hyperthyroidism. The CDR3 here is CASSYKLGGPYGQYF. In DNA, the CDR3 is TGTGCCAGCAGCTATAAGCTCGGGGGGCCCTACGGGCAGTACTTC.